Listed below are T cell receptor beta chains from one sample, sequenced in a study of CD8+ T cells in alopecia areata. Produced via immunoSEQ multiplex PCR; TCRdb's table is partial and in-frame only. The table includes about 190,000 clones, approximately 56% detected once. Sample: CD4+ T cells sorted from blood, taken at week 4, from a patient treated with tofacitinib. These receptors were obtained from a human donor with alopecia areata. Both conserved end residues are part of each CDR3. The D gene is left open where the match is weak. Where a row states a size, it is once, few, many or the class of an expanded clone; other rows omit it.

TGTGCCATCAGTGACCAATCGTTCAGCACTGAAGCTTTCTTT	CAISDQSFSTEAFF	TRBJ1-1	TRBV10-3	NA	NA
TGTGCCAGCAGTAAATTTTGGGGATCTGGGGCCAACGTCCTGACTTTC	CASSKFWGSGANVLTF	TRBJ2-6	TRBV27	NA	NA
TGCAGTGCTAGTTCTAATCAGCCCCAGCATTTT	CSASSNQPQHF	TRBJ1-5	TRBV20-1	NA	NA
TGTGCCAGCAGCTTGGCCAGCGGAGAGACCCAGTACTTC	CASSLASGETQYF	TRBJ2-5	TRBV5-4	NA	few
TGTGCCAGCAGCGCGGGGCTAGCGCCCGGCCAAGAGACCCAGTACTTC	CASSAGLAPGQETQYF	TRBJ2-5	TRBV9	NA	NA
TGCGCCAGCAGCTTGGACATGCCCGAGCAGTACTTC	CASSLDMPEQYF	TRBJ2-7	TRBV5-1	NA	NA
TGCGCCAGCAGCTTGTCAGGGATTTCGAGAGAGACCCAGTACTTC	CASSLSGISRETQYF	TRBJ2-5	TRBV5-1	NA	NA
TGTGCCAGCACCAAGAGCGGGATCAAGGCCGGGGAGCTGTTTTTT	CASTKSGIKAGELFF	TRBJ2-2	TRBV5-4	TRBD2	NA
TGTGCCAGCAGCCAAGATCTTAAGTCAGTTACCACCCAAGAGACCCAGTACTTC	CASSQDLKSVTTQETQYF	TRBJ2-5	TRBV14	NA	few
TGTGCCTGGAGTGGGGGGCGCATCTATGGCTACACCTTC	CAWSGGRIYGYTF	TRBJ1-2	TRBV30	NA	NA
TGTGCCAGCAGACCTACAGGGGGCTCCTACAATGAGCAGTTCTTC	CASRPTGGSYNEQFF	TRBJ2-1	TRBV28	TRBD1	few
TGCGCCAGCAGCCAAATGACAGGGGAAGAGACCCAGTACTTC	CASSQMTGEETQYF	TRBJ2-5	TRBV5-1	TRBD1	NA
TGTGCCAGCAGCCCGGACCCTAGCGGGAGGGCCAGACAGTACTTC	CASSPDPSGRARQYF	TRBJ2-7	TRBV5-6	TRBD2	NA
TGTGCCAGTAGTATTTCCCCGGCAGGCACAGATACGCAGTATTTT	CASSISPAGTDTQYF	TRBJ2-3	TRBV19	NA	NA
TGTGCCTGGAGTGTAGGAAACCTCGGACAGGGAGAGACCCAGTACTTC	CAWSVGNLGQGETQYF	TRBJ2-5	TRBV30	TRBD1	NA
TGTGCCAGCAGCTTAGTGAACACTGAAGCTTTCTTT	CASSLVNTEAFF	TRBJ1-1	TRBV7-9	NA	NA
TGTGCCAGCAGCATCGACCCCCTGCCCAGGCCCTCGGAGCAGTACTTC	CASSIDPLPRPSEQYF	TRBJ2-7	TRBV7-8	NA	NA